The next 30 T cell receptor beta chains were all read from a single sample in a study of OX40 agonist ivuxolimab in advanced cancers. Using immunoSEQ multiplex PCR, the repertoire was profiled, and TCRdb retains in-frame clones only, with some absent. In the table there are some 49,000 clones, nearly 85% of which are singletons. Sequences were derived from CD4+ or CD8+ T cells sorted from blood, sampled in a trial of the OX40 agonist ivuxolimab. These receptors were obtained from an adult with an advanced solid tumor such as melanoma, head and neck, liver or kidney cancer.

The V gene is TRBV7-3, the J gene TRBJ1-6; 10 bases fit TRBD1. Losses at the gene ends were 5 bases for V and 10 bases for J; bases not matched to a gene: 8. CDR3 length equals 15 residues. Germline V gene data show CDR1 as SGHTA and CDR2 as FQGTGA. The chain's CDR3 is CASSLTSDRGSPLHF. The CDR3 region has the DNA TGTGCCAGCAGCCTCACCTCGGACAGGGGGTCACCCCTCCACTTT.

This chain links TRBV4-3 with TRBJ1-2; no firm D call. The CDR3 consists of 15 residues. Trimming took 0 bases from V and 8 from J, leaving 16 bases between them. Germline loops: CDR1 LGHNA, CDR2 YSLEER. In DNA form, the CDR3 reads TGCGCCAGCAGCCAAGATAACAATCTCGCTAAGGGCTACACCTTC. Its translation is CASSQDNNLAKGYTF.

The V gene is TRBV7-2, the J gene TRBJ1-2; possible D gene TRBD1, 6 bases. The CDR3 has 12 amino acids. Germline CDR1 is SGHTA and CDR2 is FQGNSA. V lost 5 bases to trimming and J lost 5 bases, with 9 bases between them. CDR3 in amino acids: CASSEQGYGYTF. CDR3 nucleotides: TGTGCCAGCAGCGAACAGGGTTATGGCTACACCTTC.

This rearrangement joins TRBV29-1 to TRBJ2-5; the D gene is possibly TRBD1 (6 bases). Looked up from germline, CDR1 is SQVTM and CDR2 is ANQGSEA. The CDR3 runs to 12 residues. The V end was cut by 6 bases, the J end by 3 bases, with 11 bases between. CDR3 coding DNA: TGCAGCGTAGATAGACAGGAAGAGACCCAGTACTTC. Its protein is CSVDRQEETQYF.

This clone was seen once. The chain is built from TRBV6-1 and TRBJ1-1; D not certain. V lost 6 bases and J 3 bases, leaving 17 bases between the germline ends. The CDR3 runs 15 residues. The germline V gene has CDR1 MNHNS and CDR2 SASEGT. CDR3 DNA: TGTGCCAGCAGGGAAAGTTACAATAGATACACTGAAGCTTTCTTT. This encodes CASRESYNRYTEAFF.

As DNA, the CDR3 is TGTGCCAGCAGCTTGAGGGGGCCCCAAGAGACCCAGTACTTC. It encodes CASSLRGPQETQYF. The chain uses TRBV11-1 and TRBJ2-5, with 7 nucleotides matching TRBD1. The CDR3 extends over 14 amino acids. The V gene end was trimmed by 3 bases and the J gene end by 1 base; junction bases not matched to a gene: 2. Germline-derived CDR1 and CDR2 are SGHAT and FQDESV (reference sequence).

This chain links TRBV7-6 with TRBJ2-2; 8 nucleotides match TRBD1. Germline V gene data show CDR1 as SGHVS and CDR2 as FNYEAQ. The V segment lost 1 base and the J segment 3 bases; nucleotides outside the gene matches: 1. This CDR3 spans 15 amino acids. CDR3 DNA: TGTGCCAGCAGCTTAGGGACAGGGTACACCGGGGAGCTGTTTTTT. Its translation: CASSLGTGYTGELFF.

This chain connects TRBV7-2 to TRBJ1-6, with D tentatively TRBD1 (5 bases). Trimming removed 5 bases from V and 11 bases from J, with 16 bases in between. Germline lookup yields CDR1 SGHTA and CDR2 FQGNSA. The CDR3 runs to 14 residues. CDR3 nucleotide sequence: TGTGCCAGCAGCCTCGACAGCGATTGGGCACCCCTCCACTTT. As protein: CASSLDSDWAPLHF.

The rearrangement uses TRBV9 and TRBJ2-5; 8 bases fit TRBD1. The end of the DNA fits TRBJ2-7 better, so the J call may be wrong. The CDR3 has 18 residues. CDR1 SGDLS and CDR2 YYNGEE come from the germline V gene. CDR3 nucleotides: TGTGCCAGCAGCGTAGGGACAGGGTCCTCTTTTTCGTCCTACGAGCAGTACTTC. This codes for CASSVGTGSSFSSYEQYF.

J is TRBJ2-7 and V is TRBV6-1, with D possibly matching TRBD2 (5 bases). V was clipped by 6 bases and J by 6 bases, with 15 bases between them. The length of the CDR3 is 13 residues. CDR1 is MNHNS, CDR2 SASEGT, per germline. The CDR3 DNA is TGTGCCAGCAGGGAGACTACCCATAGCGAGCAGTACTTC. It encodes CASRETTHSEQYF.

The chain uses TRBV5-1 and TRBJ2-3, with a possible D match to TRBD2 (7 bases). The ends were cut back, 4 bases at V and 5 bases at J, with 20 bases in the middle. Germline CDR1 and CDR2: SGHRS and YFSETQ. The CDR3 is 16 amino acids. The CDR3 loop is CASSPGRGLGEDTQYF. In DNA, the CDR3 is TGCGCCAGCAGCCCCGGGCGGGGGCTGGGGGAAGATACGCAGTATTTT.

Only one count was recorded for this clone. This chain connects TRBV11-2 to TRBJ2-7, with D perhaps assigned TRBD1 or TRBD2 (6 bases each). V was cut by 5 bases and J by 6 bases, with 17 bases left in between. Germline lookup yields CDR1 SGHAT and CDR2 FQNNGV. This CDR3 is built from 14 residues. The CDR3 nucleotides read TGTGCCAGCAGCCCAACCCCGGGGGCGGGCGAGCAGTACTTC. Protein product: CASSPTPGAGEQYF.

In its sample, this clone is medium-sized. The chain uses TRBV18 and TRBJ2-2, with D uncertain. Germline V gene lookup returns CDR1 KGHSH and CDR2 LQKENI. The CDR3 is 17 amino acids. Trimming removed 0 bases at V and 3 bases at J, with 14 bases between. CDR3 in amino acids: CASSPPVRAVYTGELFF. The CDR3 DNA is TGTGCCAGCTCACCACCTGTAAGGGCAGTTTACACCGGGGAGCTGTTTTTT. The full variable domain, in which reference TRBV18 and TRBJ2-2 provide the parts outside the CDR3, is NAGVMQNPRHLVRRRGQEARLRCSPMKGHSHVYWYRQLPEEGLKFMVYLQKENIIDESGMPKERFSAEFPKEGPSILRIQQVVRGDSAAYFCASSPPVRAVYTGELFFGEGSRLTVL.

The chain links TRBV28 to TRBJ1-5; possibly TRBD1 for D (5 bases). The CDR3 consists of 15 residues. V was clipped by 3 bases and J by 1 base, with 10 bases between them. Germline-derived CDR1 and CDR2 are MDHEN and SYDVKM. CDR3 sequence reads: CASSFGAMSNQPQHF. The DNA of the CDR3 is TGTGCCAGCAGTTTCGGGGCGATGAGCAATCAGCCCCAGCATTTT.

This sequence joins TRBV10-3 and TRBJ2-1, with 8 bases fitting TRBD2. V lost 3 bases to trimming and J lost 5 bases; unmatched junction nucleotides: 0. Per germline, CDR1 ENHRY and CDR2 SYGVKD. This CDR3 comprises 13 residues. The CDR3 DNA sequence: TGTGCCATCAGTGATAGCGGGAACAATGAGCAGTTCTTC. This codes for CAISDSGNNEQFF.

This clone has only one observation. The genes are TRBV4-2 and TRBJ1-2; 7 nucleotides line up with TRBD1. Germline V gene data show CDR1 as LGHNA and CDR2 as YNFKEQ. This CDR3 is built from 13 residues. Germline trimming cut 0 bases from V and 7 bases from J; bases unmatched to any gene: 2. The DNA of the CDR3 is TGTGCCAGCAGCCAAGAAGGACAGGTTGGCTACACCTTC. This codes for CASSQEGQVGYTF.

The gene calls are TRBV5-6 and TRBJ2-7; the D gene is possibly TRBD1 (6 bases). V gave up 3 bases and J gave up 5 bases, with 21 bases separating them. Germline CDR1 reads SGHDT; CDR2 reads YYEEEE. The CDR3 sequence is 16 residues long. The CDR3 region is CASSSPGRGQRDEQYF. The CDR3 DNA follows: TGTGCCAGCAGCTCCCCCGGACGGGGACAACGCGACGAGCAGTACTTC. The full variable domain, in which reference TRBV5-6 and TRBJ2-7 provide the parts outside the CDR3, is DAGVTQSPTHLIKTRGQQVTLRCSPKSGHDTVSWYQQALGQGPQFIFQYYEEEERQRGNFPDRFSGHQFPNYSSELNVNALLLGDSALYLCASSSPGRGQRDEQYFGPGTRLTVT.

J is TRBJ2-1 and V is TRBV9, with 9 bases matching TRBD2. The CDR3 is made up of 13 amino acids. Germline CDR1 is SGDLS and CDR2 is YYNGEE. The junction had 1 base not matched to a gene; V was cut back by 0 bases and J by 9 bases. The CDR3 here is CASSVALAGEQFF. The DNA for the CDR3 is TGTGCCAGCAGCGTAGCACTAGCGGGTGAGCAGTTCTTC.

The chain employs TRBV5-6 and TRBJ1-4, with TRBD1 identical over 9 bases. V lost 1 base to trimming and J lost 7 bases; unmatched junction nucleotides: 8. CDR1 is SGHDT, CDR2 YYEEEE, per germline. The length of the CDR3 is 16 residues. The CDR3, as DNA: TGTGCCAGCAGCTTGATACAGGGGGCGCGGGTTGAAAAACTGTTTTTT. It is translated as CASSLIQGARVEKLFF.

There are a few counts of this clone. The CDR3 here is CASSQDLKGQGRGNEKLFF. The CDR3 DNA follows: TGCGCCAGCAGCCAAGACCTGAAGGGACAGGGACGGGGAAATGAAAAACTGTTTTTT. The rearrangement joins TRBV4-3 to TRBJ1-4; 9 bases are a match to TRBD1. Germline trimming cut 0 bases from V and 5 bases from J; bases unmatched to any gene: 13. CDR3 length equals 19 residues. Germline CDR1 and CDR2: LGHNA and YSLEER.

This clone showed up just once. This sequence joins TRBV7-3 and TRBJ2-7; D perhaps matches TRBD2 (7 bases). The germline gives CDR1 SGHTA, CDR2 FQGTGA. The CDR3 is 12 residues long. The ends were cut back, 5 bases at V and 6 bases at J, with 11 bases in the middle. The CDR3 region is CASSNREGEQYF. Here the CDR3 DNA reads TGTGCCAGCAGCAACAGGGAGGGCGAGCAGTACTTC. Full variable domain (rest looked up from reference TRBV7-3 and TRBJ2-7): GAGVSQTPSNKVTEKGKYVELRCDPISGHTALYWYRQSLGQGPEFLIYFQGTGAADDSGLPNDRFFAVRPEGSVSTLKIQRTERGDSAVYLCASSNREGEQYFGPGTRLTVT.

The chain uses TRBV7-2 and TRBJ2-7; D uncertain. The CDR3 covers 12 residues. With 0 bases removed from V and 2 bases from J, the gap between germline ends came to 2 bases. CDR1 is SGHTA, CDR2 FQGNSA, per germline. Here the CDR3 reads CASSLATYEQYF. CDR3 nucleotide sequence: TGTGCCAGCAGCTTAGCGACCTACGAGCAGTACTTC.

The chain has TRBV11-2 and TRBJ2-5; D remains unclear. The CDR3 has 13 residues. V shed 1 base and J shed 4 bases, with 7 bases lying between them. The germline CDR1 and CDR2 sequences are SGHAT and FQNNGV. As DNA, the CDR3 is TGTGCCAGCAGCTTAGGTCCCACAGAGACCCAGTACTTC. This sequence encodes CASSLGPTETQYF.

The V call is TRBV11-2, the J call TRBJ2-7, with TRBD2 identical over 9 bases. The CDR3 is 14 residues long. V shed 2 bases and J 5 bases; nucleotides not matched to a gene: 4. Germline CDR1 is SGHAT and CDR2 is FQNNGV. The CDR3 loop is CASSLTRGGDEQYF. The CDR3 nucleotides are TGTGCCAGCAGCTTAACGCGGGGGGGAGACGAGCAGTACTTC.

For the CDR3, the DNA is TGTGCCAGCAGCTTCGCGGGCCCCTCCTACAATGAGCAGTTCTTC. Translating it yields CASSFAGPSYNEQFF. J is TRBJ2-1 and V is TRBV11-3; D perhaps matches TRBD2 (5 bases). Germline assignment: CDR1 SGHNT and CDR2 YENEEA. This CDR3 region has 15 residues. V shed 3 bases and J shed 0 bases, with 9 bases lying between them.

This clone has more than one count but fewer than ten. The rearrangement uses TRBV2 and TRBJ2-7, with D uncertain. Trimming took 7 bases from V and 3 from J, leaving 16 bases between them. The germline V gene encodes CDR1 SNHLY and CDR2 FYNNEI. The CDR3 is 14 amino acids. The CDR3, as DNA: TGTGCCAGCACCACTGGGGTGATGGGCTACGAGCAGTACTTC. This translates into CASTTGVMGYEQYF.

The V and J genes are TRBV5-4 and TRBJ2-7; TRBD2 aligns across 11 bases. CDR1 and CDR2 from the germline V gene are SGHNT and YYREEE (reference sequence). After removal of 0 bases from V and 4 bases from J, the junction contained 3 bases not matched to a gene. The CDR3 spans 15 residues. The chain's CDR3 is CASSLGLAGGYEQYF. The CDR3 coding sequence is TGTGCCAGCAGCTTGGGTCTAGCGGGGGGTTACGAGCAGTACTTC.

The J gene is TRBJ2-7, the V gene TRBV29-1; D gene unclear. The CDR3 totals 15 residues. CDR1 SQVTM and CDR2 ANQGSEA come from the germline V gene. Trimming stripped 0 bases from V and 0 bases from J, with 12 bases between. As DNA, the CDR3 is TGCAGCGTTGAAGAGGGGTCCGGGCCCTCCTACGAGCAGTACTTC. It encodes CSVEEGSGPSYEQYF.

The rearrangement links TRBV11-3 to TRBJ2-7, with D perhaps matching TRBD2 (6 bases). V shed 2 bases and J shed 5 bases, with 16 bases lying between them. CDR1 SGHNT and CDR2 YENEEA come from the germline V gene. This CDR3 has 15 amino acids. CDR3 loop: CASSLMGNTGDEQYF. The CDR3 bases are TGTGCCAGCAGCTTAATGGGTAATACGGGGGACGAGCAGTACTTC.

This chain connects TRBV7-9 to TRBJ2-3; D perhaps matches TRBD2 (6 bases). Germline CDR1 SEHNR, CDR2 FQNEAQ (reference sequence). V was trimmed by 8 bases and J by 2 bases, leaving 14 bases between them. CDR3 length: 14 residues. The CDR3 spells CASASGTYTDTQYF. CDR3 bases: TGTGCCAGCGCTTCCGGGACTTACACAGATACGCAGTATTTT.